This TCR beta chain was found in a study of blood T cell repertoires in COVID-19 (dated by TCRdb to the early 2020s). Regarding the research as a whole: Collaborator samples came from the United States, Italy and Spain and covered acute and convalescent phases of COVID-19. The prospective study material was composed of cDNA or gDNA derived from T cells, B-cell-depleted T cells, or PBMCs. Subjects who had been exposed to COVID-19, were actively infected with it, or had recovered from it provided the deeply sampled blood TCRbeta repertoires that made up the dataset. The repertoires were released in a freely available public database meant as a resource for research on the immune response to SARS-CoV-2. Samples were obtained from the ongoing ImmuneRACE study (first 160 participants) and from about 1,300 subjects provided by 6 global collaborators. Sample metadata almost always included a de-identified subject ID, COVID-19 status, age in years and sex. Where HLA class I and class II types were available, the types were taken from metadata supplied by the sample provider, not from assay-based typing. Overall study results and their limits: The quantity of clinical and demographic metadata differed by source and by participant and was supplied without curation.

The immunoSEQ Assay, a bias-controlled multiplex PCR, was used to amplify TCRbeta CDR3 regions from genomic DNA. As for the original processing: Nucleated cell counts per sample were estimated from amplification of reference gene primers within the assay. To quantify the absolute abundance of each unique TCRbeta CDR3 rearrangement, sequence reads were collapsed and filtered. Productive Simpson clonality was computed per sample as the square root of Simpson's diversity index over productive rearrangements. TCRdb took over this immuneACCESS table, retaining in-frame rearrangements with V and J assigned. Such tables are incomplete; in checked studies, under half of the missing clones stem from an unresolved V gene, and the remainder is unexplained. The V and J calls and the clone size are those of that table, but D and trimming were determined from the DNA. Counted in this sample were 130,000 to 150,000 clones; around nine tenths of them appeared once. The ten largest clones represent approximately 4% of the sample.

The CDR3 runs 15 amino acids, cysteine and phenylalanine included. Kept here is only the CDR3 DNA, which spans 45 bases and is read in frame from base 1. CDR1 and CDR2 are drawn from the germline V gene: MGHRA, YSYEKL. V is shortened by 0 bases, J by 3 bases, and the region joining them spans 11 bases. The collaborating institutions used their own protocols to collect whole blood in K2EDTA tubes. For TCRbeta analysis, collaborators shipped samples as frozen whole blood, isolated PBMCs, or DNA extracted from either of those sample types. As regards this clone: Its antigen has not been determined. No much larger clonotype is one base removed from it; base qualities were not supplied.

Recombination linked TRBV4-1 to TRBJ1-1, and TRBD1 may be the D gene, going by 5 matching bases. The sample was peripheral blood. The source is a woman aged 40-49 years with acute or convalescent COVID-19. The CDR3 loop reads CASSQEEGRYTEAFF. At the DNA level, the sequence is TGCGCCAGCAGCCAAGAGGAGGGGAGGTACACTGAAGCTTTCTTT.